What follows is one T cell receptor beta chain and its context. Its antigen is currently unknown. The entry originates in a study of blood T cells in healthy people across ages. Study conclusions and caveats: Roughly linearly, TCR beta diversity per million T cells fell as age increased. Unsorted PBMC input precluded a conclusive naive versus antigen-experienced comparison.

The authors ran a second PCR of roughly 7 to 11 cycles using a sample-barcoded 5' primer and a J-beta primer mix. TCRdb redid the calling of the 5' RACE reads with MiXCR, one entry per CDR3 protein. This sample has fewer than 800,000 distinct CDR3 sequences, with about half found just once. The draw of peripheral blood yielded approximately 10 milliliters from each donor. Trimming left V 2 bases short and J 4 bases short, with 16 bases between. CDR1 is KGHSH, CDR2 LQKENI, per germline. The CDR3 is 16 amino acids. What was sequenced was blood. The chain is built from TRBV18 and TRBJ2-3; D is unresolved. The clonotype comes from a woman aged 55-75 years in good health. The CDR3 region has the DNA TGTGCCAGCTCACCAGGGGTGCGCCTCCGGGCAGATACGCAGTATTTT. Its translation is CASSPGVRLRADTQYF.